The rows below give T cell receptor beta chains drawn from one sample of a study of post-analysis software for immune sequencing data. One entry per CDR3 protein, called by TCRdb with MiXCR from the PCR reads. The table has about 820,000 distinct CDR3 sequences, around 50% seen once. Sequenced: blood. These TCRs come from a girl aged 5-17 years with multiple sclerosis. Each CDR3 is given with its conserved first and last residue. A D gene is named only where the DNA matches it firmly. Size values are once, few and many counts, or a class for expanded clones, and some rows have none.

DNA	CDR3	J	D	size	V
TGCGCCAGCAGCCGCCGGGACAGGGGAAACAATTCACCCCTCCACTTT	CASSRRDRGNNSPLHF	TRBJ1-6	TRBD1	few	TRBV5-1
TGTGCCAGCATTGGATACCAAGAGACCCAGTACTTC	CASIGYQETQYF	TRBJ2-5	-	-	TRBV7-9
TGCGCCAGCAGCTTGGAGGGACAGGGTAATCAGCCCCAGCATTTT	CASSLEGQGNQPQHF	TRBJ1-5	TRBD1	few	TRBV7-9
TGTGCCAGCAGTGGCCAGCGGGAGTCTGAGCAGTTCTTC	CASSGQRESEQFF	TRBJ2-1	TRBD2	-	TRBV6-4
TGCGCCAGCAGCCCAGCTCTGGGACAGGGGGAATACACCGGGGAGCTGTTTTTT	CASSPALGQGEYTGELFF	TRBJ2-2	TRBD1	once	TRBV5-1
TGCAGTGCTCGGCAGTACCAAGAGACCCAGTACTTC	CSARQYQETQYF	TRBJ2-5	-	-	TRBV20-1
TGCGCCAGCAGCCAAGGGAGTGGGACAGACTATGGCTACACCTTC	CASSQGSGTDYGYTF	TRBJ1-2	TRBD1	-	TRBV4-1
TGTGCCAGCAGCTTAGGGGGTCAGAAGAACACTGAAGCTTTCTTT	CASSLGGQKNTEAFF	TRBJ1-1	-	-	TRBV7-8
TGTGCCAGCAGGAGCGGGACTCCGTTTCAGTACTTC	CASRSGTPFQYF	TRBJ2-4	TRBD2	few	TRBV2
TGTGCCATCAGTGAGAGCAGTTCCTACGAGCAGTACTTC	CAISESSSYEQYF	TRBJ2-7	-	-	TRBV10-3
TGCAGCACAGAAACTGGGGGGAGCAACACAGATACGCAGTATTTT	CSTETGGSNTDTQYF	TRBJ2-3	-	-	TRBV29-1
TGTGCCAGCAGACCCCCTGAATCCTGGGAGGGCAACTACGAGCAGTACTTC	CASRPPESWEGNYEQYF	TRBJ2-7	TRBD2	-	TRBV12-3/TRBV12-4
TGTGCCAGCAGCCCCCGAATGGGGCCTGGGGCCGACGTCCTGACTTTC	CASSPRMGPGADVLTF	TRBJ2-6	-	few	TRBV9
TGTGCCAGCAGTGCGGGCCCCTGGGGATCTGGGGCCAACGTCCTGACTTTC	CASSAGPWGSGANVLTF	TRBJ2-6	-	-	TRBV2
TGTGCCAGCAGCACACGACAGGGTGGGGGGCTAGGCAATGAGCAGTACTTC	CASSTRQGGGLGNEQYF	TRBJ2-5	-	-	TRBV9
TGTGCCAGCAGAAGAAGAGGAGCTAGCGGGGGGGTTACAGATACGCAGTATTTT	CASRRRGASGGVTDTQYF	TRBJ2-3	TRBD2	-	TRBV2
TGTGCCAGCAGTCAACCGGGACAGGGCCTACTTTATAGCTCCTACGAGCAGTACTTC	CASSQPGQGLLYSSYEQYF	TRBJ2-7	TRBD1	-	TRBV12-3/TRBV12-4
TGCGCCAGCAGCCAAGCCGTCCGGCGGTCGACTGAAGCTTTCTTT	CASSQAVRRSTEAFF	TRBJ1-1	-	-	TRBV4-1
TGTGCCAGCAGTGAAGCGGGCAGGGGATCCTACGAGCAGTACTTC	CASSEAGRGSYEQYF	TRBJ2-7	-	-	TRBV2
TGTGCCAGCAGTGAAGACAGACAGGGCTCCTACGAGCAGTACTTC	CASSEDRQGSYEQYF	TRBJ2-7	TRBD1	once	TRBV25-1
TGTGCCAGCAGCTTTCCGGGCGCCGAGACCCAGTACTTC	CASSFPGAETQYF	TRBJ2-5	-	-	TRBV5-5
TGTGCCAGCAGTCTCAGGGGGTTGGTACGCGAGCAGTACTTC	CASSLRGLVREQYF	TRBJ2-7	TRBD1	-	TRBV12-3/TRBV12-4
TGCAGTGCTAGAGATCTGGCGGGGGGGCCAAACGAGCAGTACTTC	CSARDLAGGPNEQYF	TRBJ2-7	TRBD2	-	TRBV20-1
TGCGCCAGCACTAGGGGCTACGAGCAGTACTTC	CASTRGYEQYF	TRBJ2-7	-	few	TRBV10-2
TGTGCCAGCAGCCCTCTGATGGGGGACAGGGGGCGCTTGTTCGGAAATGAGCAGTTCTTC	CASSPLMGDRGRLFGNEQFF	TRBJ2-1	TRBD1	-	TRBV4-2
TGTGCCAGCAGTTATGAGACTAGCGGTTACAATGAGCAGTTCTTC	CASSYETSGYNEQFF	TRBJ2-1	TRBD2	few	TRBV6-4
TGCAGTGCTAGTCACGGGGTGAGCACAGATACGCAGTATTTT	CSASHGVSTDTQYF	TRBJ2-3	-	-	TRBV20-1
TGTGCCAGCAGGGCCGGGACCAACCAAGAGACCCAGTACTTC	CASRAGTNQETQYF	TRBJ2-5	-	-	TRBV2
TGCAGCGTTGAATGGGGGGCCTACAATGAGCAGTTCTTC	CSVEWGAYNEQFF	TRBJ2-1	-	once	TRBV29-1
TGTGCCAGCAGCTTCAACCCCGGGACAGGCTCCTACGGGCAGTACTTC	CASSFNPGTGSYGQYF	TRBJ2-4	TRBD1	-	TRBV7-2
TGTGCCACCAGCAAGGTATATTCTGGGGAGGTGAATCAGCCCCAGCATTTT	CATSKVYSGEVNQPQHF	TRBJ1-5	-	-	TRBV15
TGCGCCAGCGGAAAGACTAGCGGTCCCTACGAGCAGTACTTC	CASGKTSGPYEQYF	TRBJ2-7	TRBD2	-	TRBV5-1
TGTGCCACCGGGACTACTCGCGATGAGCAGTTCTTC	CATGTTRDEQFF	TRBJ2-1	TRBD2	-	TRBV10-3
TGCAGCGTTGAGCGCAGGGGGCTTTACAATGAGCAGTTCTTC	CSVERRGLYNEQFF	TRBJ2-1	TRBD1	-	TRBV29-1
TGTGCCATCAGTGAGGGGGGCGGGAACACTGAAGCTTTCTTT	CAISEGGGNTEAFF	TRBJ1-1	-	-	TRBV10-3
TGTGCCAGCAGCTTGGGTCAGGGGTTGACTAACTATGGCTACACCTTC	CASSLGQGLTNYGYTF	TRBJ1-2	-	-	TRBV5-6
TGTGCCAGCAGCCAAGGCAGTAATCGGGCTTTCTTT	CASSQGSNRAFF	TRBJ1-1	-	-	TRBV2
TGCAGCGTCCCTGACAGGTTTAACTATGGCTACACCTTC	CSVPDRFNYGYTF	TRBJ1-2	-	-	TRBV29-1
TGTGCCAGCAGCTTAACGGCGAAGGAGACCCAGTACTTC	CASSLTAKETQYF	TRBJ2-5	-	-	TRBV7-3
TGCAGCGCCCTAGCGGGAGCAAGTTACAATGAGCAGTTCTTC	CSALAGASYNEQFF	TRBJ2-1	TRBD2	many	TRBV29-1
TGCAGTGCTAGGGTGACTAGCGGGGCGGGATTGGAGACCCAGTACTTC	CSARVTSGAGLETQYF	TRBJ2-5	TRBD2	-	TRBV20-1
TGCAGTGCCACCATTGGGGGACAGGATTACGAGCAGTACTTC	CSATIGGQDYEQYF	TRBJ2-7	TRBD1	-	TRBV20-1
TGTGCCAGCAGCTCCACGGGACCGTTAGACGCTTTCTTT	CASSSTGPLDAFF	TRBJ1-1	-	-	TRBV21-1
TGTGCCAGCAGTTACATGGTACAGGGCGGTAGGTACGAGCAGTACTTC	CASSYMVQGGRYEQYF	TRBJ2-7	-	-	TRBV6-5
TGTGCCAGCAGCCAAGTCCCCAGGGGGACTGAAGCTTTCTTT	CASSQVPRGTEAFF	TRBJ1-1	TRBD1	-	TRBV4-2
TGTGCCAGCATCGTACAGGGTGCCGGGGCCAACGTCCTGACTTTC	CASIVQGAGANVLTF	TRBJ2-6	-	-	TRBV7-9
TGTGCCAGTAGTATAAAGGGTAGCTCTGGGGCCAACGTCCTGACTTTC	CASSIKGSSGANVLTF	TRBJ2-6	-	-	TRBV19
TGTGCCATCAGTGCGACTAGCGGCACAGATACGCAGTATTTT	CAISATSGTDTQYF	TRBJ2-3	TRBD2	-	TRBV10-3
TGCAGTGCTTCTAGCGGGACGCTCTCCTACGAGCAGTACTTC	CSASSGTLSYEQYF	TRBJ2-7	TRBD2	-	TRBV20-1
TGCAGTGCTCTTCCGGGACAGGGAGTTTTTGGCTACACCTTC	CSALPGQGVFGYTF	TRBJ1-2	TRBD1	few	TRBV20-1